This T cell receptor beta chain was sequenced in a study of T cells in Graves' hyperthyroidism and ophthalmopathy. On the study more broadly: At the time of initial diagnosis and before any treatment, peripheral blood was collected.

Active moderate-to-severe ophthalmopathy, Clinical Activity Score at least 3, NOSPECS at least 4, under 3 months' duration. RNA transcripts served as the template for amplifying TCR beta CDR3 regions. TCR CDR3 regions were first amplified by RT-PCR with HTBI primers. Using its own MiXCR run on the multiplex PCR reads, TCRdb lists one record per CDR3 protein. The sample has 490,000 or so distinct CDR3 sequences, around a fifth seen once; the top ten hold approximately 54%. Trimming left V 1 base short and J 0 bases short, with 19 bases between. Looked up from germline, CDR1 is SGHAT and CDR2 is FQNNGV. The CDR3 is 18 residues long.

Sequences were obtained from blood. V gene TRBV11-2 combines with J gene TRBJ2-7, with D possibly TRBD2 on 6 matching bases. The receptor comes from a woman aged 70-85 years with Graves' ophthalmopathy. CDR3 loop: CASSLAFSGLKGSYEQYF. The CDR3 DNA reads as TGTGCCAGCAGCTTAGCGTTTAGCGGCCTAAAAGGCTCCTACGAGCAGTACTTC.